A few counts support the clone carrying this T cell receptor (beta chain). Its target is not known. It was with 60 Vbeta and 13 Jbeta primers that the PCR ran. TCRdb's copy holds only in-frame clones and misses some; the assay was immunoSEQ multiplex PCR. The sample includes about 82,000 clones, 9.5% to 13% seen only once; the top ten take approximately 25%. The length of the CDR3 is 13 residues. The V gene lost 6 bases and the J gene lost 5 bases, with 11 bases spanning the gap. Per the germline V gene, CDR1 is LNHDA and CDR2 is SQIVND (reference sequence). This sample is part of a study of cytomegalovirus exposure and HLA in healthy donors. Findings of the study overall: There were some public TCRs occurring in many donors, but most TCR sequences were rare. A later analysis showed TCR association rates differing by HLA locus, peaking at DRB1 and lowest at HLA-C. Later work associated 16,951 TCR beta sequences with HLA alleles at 0.05 false discovery rate.

This sequence originates from a man in his fifties or sixties in good health and CMV-seropositive. The rearrangement joins TRBV19 to TRBJ1-5, with unresolved D. The sample taken for sequencing was PBMCs. DNA for the CDR3: TGTGCCAGTAGAGGTGGCGGTGATCAGCCCCAGCATTTT. Its protein is CASRGGGDQPQHF.